This T cell receptor (beta chain) was sequenced during a study of immune evolution from preneoplasia to lung adenocarcinoma. This clone was detected only a few times. Sequencing was performed with immunoSEQ multiplex PCR; in TCRdb, only in-frame clones are kept and a portion is missing. The sample comprises around 5,700 clones, around 79% of which are singletons, and more than 8% rests with the top ten. The V and J ends lost 1 base and 2 bases respectively, with 6 bases between them. Germline values: CDR1 SGDLS, CDR2 YYNGEE. The length of the CDR3 is 13 residues. Each case's diagnosis was confirmed by two pathologists on H&E.

The clonotype was recovered from a donor older than 65 with lung adenocarcinoma. The chain joins TRBV9 to TRBJ1-1; D ambiguous. Sequencing was performed on FFPE adjacent normal lung tissue. In DNA form, the CDR3 reads TGTGCCAGCAGCGTAACCGCCAACACTGAAGCTTTCTTT. The encoded protein is CASSVTANTEAFF.